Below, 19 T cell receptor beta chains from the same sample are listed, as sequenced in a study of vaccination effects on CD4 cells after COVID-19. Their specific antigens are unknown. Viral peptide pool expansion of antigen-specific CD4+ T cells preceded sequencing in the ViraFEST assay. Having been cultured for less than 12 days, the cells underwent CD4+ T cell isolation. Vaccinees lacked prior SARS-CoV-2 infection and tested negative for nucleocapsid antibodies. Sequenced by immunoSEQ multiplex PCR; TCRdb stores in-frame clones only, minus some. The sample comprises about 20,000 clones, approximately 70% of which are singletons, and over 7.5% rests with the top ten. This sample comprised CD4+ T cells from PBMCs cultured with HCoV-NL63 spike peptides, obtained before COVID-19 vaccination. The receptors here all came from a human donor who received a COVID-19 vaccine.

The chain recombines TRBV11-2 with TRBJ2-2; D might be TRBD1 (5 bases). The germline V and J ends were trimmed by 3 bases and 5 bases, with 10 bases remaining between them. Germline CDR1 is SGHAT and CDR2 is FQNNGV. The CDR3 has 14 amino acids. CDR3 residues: CASSLNRRTGELFF. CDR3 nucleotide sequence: TGTGCCAGCAGCTTGAACAGGAGAACCGGGGAGCTGTTTTTT.

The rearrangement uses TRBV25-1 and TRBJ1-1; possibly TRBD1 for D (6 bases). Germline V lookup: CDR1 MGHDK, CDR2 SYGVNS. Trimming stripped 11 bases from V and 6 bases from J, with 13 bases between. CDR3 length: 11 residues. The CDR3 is CASQGLAEAFF. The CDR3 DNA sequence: TGTGCCTCACAGGGACTCGCTGAAGCTTTCTTT.

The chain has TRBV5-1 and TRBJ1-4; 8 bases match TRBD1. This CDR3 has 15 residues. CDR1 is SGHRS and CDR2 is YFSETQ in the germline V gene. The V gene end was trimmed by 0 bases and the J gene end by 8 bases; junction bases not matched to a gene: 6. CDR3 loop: CASSLASRGREKLFF. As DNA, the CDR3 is TGCGCCAGCAGCTTGGCGTCCAGGGGGCGCGAAAAACTGTTTTTT. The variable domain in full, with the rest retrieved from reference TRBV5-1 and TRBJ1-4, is KAGVTQTPRYLIKTRGQQVTLSCSPISGHRSVSWYQQTPGQGLQFLFEYFSETQRNKGNFPGRFSGRQFSNSRSEMNVSTLELGDSALYLCASSLASRGREKLFFGSGTQLSVL.

CDR3 amino acids: CASAENSGEWETQYF. CDR3 nucleotides: TGTGCTAGTGCCGAGAACAGTGGAGAGTGGGAGACCCAGTACTTC. The chain carries TRBV12-5 and TRBJ2-5, with D uncertain. The germline V gene has CDR1 LGHNT and CDR2 FRNRAP. The V end lost 7 bases, the J end lost 5 bases, and 20 bases lay between the germline ends. The CDR3 extends over 15 amino acids.

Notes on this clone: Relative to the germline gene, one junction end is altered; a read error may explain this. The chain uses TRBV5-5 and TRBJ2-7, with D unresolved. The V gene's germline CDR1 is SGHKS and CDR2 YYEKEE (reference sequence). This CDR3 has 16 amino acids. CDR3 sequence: CASSLDHYSSLGEQYF. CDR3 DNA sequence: TGTGCCAGCAGTTTGGACCATTACTCCTCGCTAGGGGAGCAGTACTTC. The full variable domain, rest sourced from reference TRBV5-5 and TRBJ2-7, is DAGVTQSPTHLIKTRGQQVTLRCSPISGHKSVSWYQQVLGQGPQFIFQYYEKEERGRGNFPDRFSARQFPNYSSELNVNALLLGDSALYLCASSLDHYSSLGEQYFGPGTRLTVT.

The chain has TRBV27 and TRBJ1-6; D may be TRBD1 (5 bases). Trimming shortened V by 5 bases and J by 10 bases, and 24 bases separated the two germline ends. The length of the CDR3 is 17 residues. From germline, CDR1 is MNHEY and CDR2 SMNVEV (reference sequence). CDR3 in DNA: TGTGCCAGCAGTCTCCTTCCCCCCTCGGGACGAGAATCACCCCTCCACTTT. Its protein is CASSLLPPSGRESPLHF.

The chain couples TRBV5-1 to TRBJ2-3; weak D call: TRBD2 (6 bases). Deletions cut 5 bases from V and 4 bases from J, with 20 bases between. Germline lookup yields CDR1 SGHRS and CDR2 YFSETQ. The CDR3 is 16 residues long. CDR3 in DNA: TGCGCCAGCAGTCTCGGGAGTCTTCTTTGGGCAGATACGCAGTATTTT. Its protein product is CASSLGSLLWADTQYF.

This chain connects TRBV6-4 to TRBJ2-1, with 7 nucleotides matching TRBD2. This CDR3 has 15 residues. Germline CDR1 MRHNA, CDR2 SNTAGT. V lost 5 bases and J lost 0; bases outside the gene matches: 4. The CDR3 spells CASSLSGNSYNEQFF. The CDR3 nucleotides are TGTGCCAGCAGTTTAAGCGGGAACTCCTACAATGAGCAGTTCTTC.

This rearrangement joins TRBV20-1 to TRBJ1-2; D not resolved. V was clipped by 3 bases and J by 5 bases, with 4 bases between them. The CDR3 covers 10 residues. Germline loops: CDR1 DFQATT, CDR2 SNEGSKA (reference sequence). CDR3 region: CSASGYGYTF. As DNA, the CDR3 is TGCAGTGCTAGCGGGTATGGCTACACCTTC.

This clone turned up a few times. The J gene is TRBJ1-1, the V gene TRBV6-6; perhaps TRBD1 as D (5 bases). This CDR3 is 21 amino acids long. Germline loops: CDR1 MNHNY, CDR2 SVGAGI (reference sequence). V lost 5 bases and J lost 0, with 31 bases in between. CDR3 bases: TGTGCCAGCAGTCCAAATTCCAGGGACGCTGGGGGTTCTCTGATGAACACTGAAGCTTTCTTT. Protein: CASSPNSRDAGGSLMNTEAFF.

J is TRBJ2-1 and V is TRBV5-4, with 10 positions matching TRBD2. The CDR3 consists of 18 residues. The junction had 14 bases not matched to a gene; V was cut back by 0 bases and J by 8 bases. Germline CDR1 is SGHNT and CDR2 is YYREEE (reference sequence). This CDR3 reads CASSLDPSGRVVIYEQFF. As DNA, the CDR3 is TGTGCCAGCAGCTTGGACCCGAGCGGGAGGGTCGTAATTTATGAGCAGTTCTTC.

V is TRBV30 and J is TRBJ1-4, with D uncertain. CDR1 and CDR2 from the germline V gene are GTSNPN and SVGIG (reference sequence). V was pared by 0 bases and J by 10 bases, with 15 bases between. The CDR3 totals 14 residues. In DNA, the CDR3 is TGTGCCTGGAGTGTACTGGCAGCCGCCGGAAAACTGTTTTTT. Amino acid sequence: CAWSVLAAAGKLFF.

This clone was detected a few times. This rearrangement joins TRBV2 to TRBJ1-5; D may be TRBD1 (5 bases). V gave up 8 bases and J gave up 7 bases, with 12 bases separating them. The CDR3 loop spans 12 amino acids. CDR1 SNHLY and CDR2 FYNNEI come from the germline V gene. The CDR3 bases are TGTGCCAGCTCGGGGCCAGGCCAGCCCCAGCATTTT. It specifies CASSGPGQPQHF.

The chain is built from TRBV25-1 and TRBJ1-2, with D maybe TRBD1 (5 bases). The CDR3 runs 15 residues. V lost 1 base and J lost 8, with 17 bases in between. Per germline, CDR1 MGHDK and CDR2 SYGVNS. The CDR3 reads CASSESIQGAGGYTF. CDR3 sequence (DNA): TGTGCCAGCAGTGAATCGATCCAGGGCGCGGGGGGCTACACCTTC.

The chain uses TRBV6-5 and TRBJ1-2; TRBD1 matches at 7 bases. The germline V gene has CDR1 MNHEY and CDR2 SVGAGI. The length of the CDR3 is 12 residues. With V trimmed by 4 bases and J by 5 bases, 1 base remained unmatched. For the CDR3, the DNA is TGTGCCAGCAGTTGGACAGGATATGGCTACACCTTC. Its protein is CASSWTGYGYTF.

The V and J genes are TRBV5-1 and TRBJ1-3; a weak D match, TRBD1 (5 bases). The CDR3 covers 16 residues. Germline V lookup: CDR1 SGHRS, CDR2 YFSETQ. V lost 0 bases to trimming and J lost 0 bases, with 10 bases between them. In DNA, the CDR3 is TGCGCCAGCAGCTTGGATGGAGGGGACTCTGGAAACACCATATATTTT. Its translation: CASSLDGGDSGNTIYF.

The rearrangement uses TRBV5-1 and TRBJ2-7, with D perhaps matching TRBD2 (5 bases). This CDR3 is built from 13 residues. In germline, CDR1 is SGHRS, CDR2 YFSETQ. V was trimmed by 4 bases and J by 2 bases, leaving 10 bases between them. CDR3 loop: CASSNGVAYEQYF. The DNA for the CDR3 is TGCGCCAGCAGCAACGGGGTAGCCTACGAGCAGTACTTC.

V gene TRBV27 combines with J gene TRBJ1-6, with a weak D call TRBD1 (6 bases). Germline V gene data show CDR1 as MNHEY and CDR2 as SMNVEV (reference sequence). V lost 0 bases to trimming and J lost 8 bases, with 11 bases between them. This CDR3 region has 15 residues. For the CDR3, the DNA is TGTGCCAGCAGTTTATCCTCGGGGGCTGATTCACCCCTCCACTTT. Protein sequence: CASSLSSGADSPLHF.

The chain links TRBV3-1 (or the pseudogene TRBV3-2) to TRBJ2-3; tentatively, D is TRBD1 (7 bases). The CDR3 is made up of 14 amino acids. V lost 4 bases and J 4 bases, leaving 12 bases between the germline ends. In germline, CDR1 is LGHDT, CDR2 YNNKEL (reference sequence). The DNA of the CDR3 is TGTGCCAGCAGCCCCCAGGGGGGTTCAGATACGCAGTATTTT. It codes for CASSPQGGSDTQYF.